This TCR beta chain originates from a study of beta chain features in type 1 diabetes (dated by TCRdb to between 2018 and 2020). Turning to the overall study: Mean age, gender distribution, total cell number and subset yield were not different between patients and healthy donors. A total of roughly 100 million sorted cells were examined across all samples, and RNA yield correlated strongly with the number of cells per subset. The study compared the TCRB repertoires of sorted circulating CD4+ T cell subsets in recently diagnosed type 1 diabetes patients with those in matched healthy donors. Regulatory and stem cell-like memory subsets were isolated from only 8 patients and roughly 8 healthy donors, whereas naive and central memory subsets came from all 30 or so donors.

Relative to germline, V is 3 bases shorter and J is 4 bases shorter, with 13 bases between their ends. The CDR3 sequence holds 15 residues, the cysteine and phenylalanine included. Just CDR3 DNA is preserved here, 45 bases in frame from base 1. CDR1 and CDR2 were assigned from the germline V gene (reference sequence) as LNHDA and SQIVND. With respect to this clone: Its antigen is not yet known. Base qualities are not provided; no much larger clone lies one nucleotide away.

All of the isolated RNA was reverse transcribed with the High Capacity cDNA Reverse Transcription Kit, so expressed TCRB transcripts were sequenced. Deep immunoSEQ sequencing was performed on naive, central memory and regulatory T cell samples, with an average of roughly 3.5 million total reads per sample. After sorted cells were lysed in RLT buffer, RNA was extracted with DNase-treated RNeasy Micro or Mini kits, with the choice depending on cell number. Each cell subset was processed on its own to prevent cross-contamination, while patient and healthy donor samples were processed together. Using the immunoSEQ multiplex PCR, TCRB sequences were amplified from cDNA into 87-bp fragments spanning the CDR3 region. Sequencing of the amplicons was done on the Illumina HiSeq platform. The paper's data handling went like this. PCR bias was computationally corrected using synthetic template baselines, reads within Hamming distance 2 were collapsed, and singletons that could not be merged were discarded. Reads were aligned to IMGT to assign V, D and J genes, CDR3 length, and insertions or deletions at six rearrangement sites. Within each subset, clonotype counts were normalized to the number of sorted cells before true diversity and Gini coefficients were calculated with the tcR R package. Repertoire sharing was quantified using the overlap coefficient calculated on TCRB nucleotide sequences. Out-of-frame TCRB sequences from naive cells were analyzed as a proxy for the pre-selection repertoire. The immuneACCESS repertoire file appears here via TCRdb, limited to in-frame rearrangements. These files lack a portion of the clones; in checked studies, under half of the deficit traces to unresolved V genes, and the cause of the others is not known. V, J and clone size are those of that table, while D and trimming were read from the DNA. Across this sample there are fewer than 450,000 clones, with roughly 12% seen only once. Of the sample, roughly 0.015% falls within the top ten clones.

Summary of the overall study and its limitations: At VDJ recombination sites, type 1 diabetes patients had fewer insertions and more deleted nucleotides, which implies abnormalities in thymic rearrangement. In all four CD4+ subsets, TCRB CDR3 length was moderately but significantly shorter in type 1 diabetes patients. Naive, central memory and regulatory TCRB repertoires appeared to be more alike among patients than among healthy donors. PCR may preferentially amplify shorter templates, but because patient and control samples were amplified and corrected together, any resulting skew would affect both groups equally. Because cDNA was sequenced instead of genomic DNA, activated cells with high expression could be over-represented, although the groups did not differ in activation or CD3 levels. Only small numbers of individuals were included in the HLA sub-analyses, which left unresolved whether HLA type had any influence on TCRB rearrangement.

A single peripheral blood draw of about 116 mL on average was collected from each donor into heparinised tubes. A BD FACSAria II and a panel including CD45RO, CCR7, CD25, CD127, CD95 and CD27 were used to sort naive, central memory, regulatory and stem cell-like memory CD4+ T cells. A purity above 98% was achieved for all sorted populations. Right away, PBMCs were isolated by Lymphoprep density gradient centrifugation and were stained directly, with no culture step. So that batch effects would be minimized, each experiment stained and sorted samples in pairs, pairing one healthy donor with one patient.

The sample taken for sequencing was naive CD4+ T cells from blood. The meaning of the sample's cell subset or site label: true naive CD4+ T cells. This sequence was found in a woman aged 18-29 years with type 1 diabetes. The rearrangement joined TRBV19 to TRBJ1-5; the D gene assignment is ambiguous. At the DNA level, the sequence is TGTGCCAGTAGTATCGGGCAGGCGGGTAATCAGCCCCAGCATTTT. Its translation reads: CASSIGQAGNQPQHF.